This T cell receptor beta chain was documented in a study of blood T cell repertoires in COVID-19. Study overall: Sites across the United States, Italy and Spain contributed samples from acute and convalescent COVID-19. T cells, B-cell-depleted T cells, or PBMCs provided the cDNA or gDNA that served as material.

V was trimmed by 2 bases and J by 7 bases, leaving 14 bases between them. Germline V gene sequence: CDR1 MNHEY, CDR2 SVGAGI. The CDR3 contains 14 residues. As originally analysed: Cell counts per sample came from amplifying reference gene primers. Clones were sequenced by immunoSEQ multiplex PCR, and TCRdb holds only the in-frame ones, with some missing. That table supplies the V and J calls and clone size; D and trimming were determined from the DNA. Altogether about 190,000 clones are present, 85% to 90% being singletons, with the ten largest covering 0.55% to 0.8%. V gene TRBV6-5 combines with J gene TRBJ1-1; possibly TRBD1 for D (6 bases). Sequenced: peripheral blood. This receptor was obtained from a man aged 45 to 65 with acute or convalescent COVID-19. The CDR3 bases are TGTGCCAGCAGTTACAGGGGGGGATTTTTTGAAGCTTTCTTT. Its translation: CASSYRGGFFEAFF.